The subject of this entry is one T cell receptor (beta chain). Its antigen is as yet unknown. Here immunoSEQ multiplex PCR was the method, and the copy in TCRdb shows in-frame clones only, minus some. The repertoire holds 80,000 to 100,000 clones, with roughly 90% as singletons. The sample originates from a study of graft-versus-host responses after intestinal transplantation. Whole-study context: Recipients across the board were started on anti-thymocyte globulin induction, then kept on tacrolimus and steroids for about three years.

The length of the CDR3 is 15 residues. J lost 1 base, V lost 2 bases, and 4 bases had no gene match. Germline CDR1 reads SGHRS; CDR2 reads YFSETQ. Study findings and constraints: Recipient-marrow GvH clones were detected, some having first appeared in ileum or blood.

Material: unstimulated CD4+ T cells sorted from spleen or lymph node cells, obtained before intestinal transplant. J is TRBJ2-5 and V is TRBV5-1; 8 bases fit TRBD1. This TCR was sampled from a human donor who received an intestinal transplant. CDR3 DNA: TGCGCCAGCAGCTTTCGGACAGGGAGCCAAGAGACCCAGTACTTC. Translated, it gives CASSFRTGSQETQYF.